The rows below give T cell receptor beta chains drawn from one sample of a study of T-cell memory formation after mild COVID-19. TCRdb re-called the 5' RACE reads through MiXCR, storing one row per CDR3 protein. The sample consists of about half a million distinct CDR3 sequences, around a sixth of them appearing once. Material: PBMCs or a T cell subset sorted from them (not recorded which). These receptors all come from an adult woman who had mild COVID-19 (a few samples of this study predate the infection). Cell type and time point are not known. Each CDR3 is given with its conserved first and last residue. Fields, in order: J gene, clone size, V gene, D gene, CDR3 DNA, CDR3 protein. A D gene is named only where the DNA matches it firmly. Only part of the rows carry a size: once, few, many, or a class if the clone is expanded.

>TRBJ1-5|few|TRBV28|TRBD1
TGTGCCAGCATATCGGGGGACAGAGGGCCCGGCCAGCATTTT
CASISGDRGPGQHF
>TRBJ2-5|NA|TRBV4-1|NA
TGCGCCAGCAGCCAAGTTGGTGCAGCCGGTAGGGAGACCCAGTACTTC
CASSQVGAAGRETQYF
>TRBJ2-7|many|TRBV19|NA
TGTGCCAGTAGTATAGGACTAGGAAGCCACGAGCAGTACTTC
CASSIGLGSHEQYF
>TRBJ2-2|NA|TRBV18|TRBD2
TGTGCCAGCTCACCACTGACTAGCGGAAACACCGGGGAGCTGTTTTTT
CASSPLTSGNTGELFF
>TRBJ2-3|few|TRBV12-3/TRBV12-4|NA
TGTGCCAGCAGTTTAGAAGATTTTTCAGATACGCAGTATTTT
CASSLEDFSDTQYF
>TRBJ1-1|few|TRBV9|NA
TGTGCCAGCAGCGTATTTGAGAACACTGAAGCTTTCTTT
CASSVFENTEAFF
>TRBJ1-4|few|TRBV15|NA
TGTGCCACCAGCAGAGCAACTAATGAAAAACTGTTTTTT
CATSRATNEKLFF
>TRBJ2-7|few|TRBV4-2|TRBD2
TGTGCCAGCAGCTCAGGACTAGCGGGAGGCGTTTTGATGGGCGAGCAGTACTTC
CASSSGLAGGVLMGEQYF
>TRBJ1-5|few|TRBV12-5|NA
TGTGCTAGTGGTTTGGTATACAGAAAGAATCAGCCCCAGCATTTT
CASGLVYRKNQPQHF
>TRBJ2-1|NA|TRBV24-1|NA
TGTGCCACCAGTGAGCCGTCGGGGGTTTCCAATGAGCAGTTCTTC
CATSEPSGVSNEQFF
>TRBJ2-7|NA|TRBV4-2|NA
TGTGCCAGCAGCCAAGGGGGTGGGGTCACCTACGAGCAGTACTTC
CASSQGGGVTYEQYF
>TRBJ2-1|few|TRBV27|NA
TGTGCCAGCACCCGATCGGAAAATGAGCAGTTCTTC
CASTRSENEQFF
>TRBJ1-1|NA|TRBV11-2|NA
TGTGCCAGCAGCCTACTAATGACGAGAAGGAGGAACACTGAAGCTTTCTTT
CASSLLMTRRRNTEAFF
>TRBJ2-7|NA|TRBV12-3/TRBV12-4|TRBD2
TGTGCCAGCAGTTTAGAGGGACTAGCGGGAGACGAGCAGTACTTC
CASSLEGLAGDEQYF
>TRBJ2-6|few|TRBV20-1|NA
TGCAGTGCTAGAGATGCCTCCAGGGGACGGATCTCTGGGGCCAACGTCCTGACTTTC
CSARDASRGRISGANVLTF
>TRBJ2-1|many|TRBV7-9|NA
TGTGCCAGCAGCCGACCGGTGAGTTTCGGGAATGAGCAGTTCTTC
CASSRPVSFGNEQFF
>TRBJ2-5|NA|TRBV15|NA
TGTGCCACCAGCGCCCTCGAGGGTCGGCAAGAGACCCAGTACTTC
CATSALEGRQETQYF
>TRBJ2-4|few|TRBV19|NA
TGTGCCAGTAGTATAGGGTCAGGGATGGACAAAAACATTCAGTACTTC
CASSIGSGMDKNIQYF
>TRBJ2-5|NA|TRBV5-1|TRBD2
TGCGCCAGCAGCCAGCTAGCGGGGGGCCTTAAAGAGACCCAGTACTTC
CASSQLAGGLKETQYF
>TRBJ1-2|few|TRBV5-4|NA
TGTGCCAGCAGCTTGGACTACAGTGGCTACACCTTC
CASSLDYSGYTF
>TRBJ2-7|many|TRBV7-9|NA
TGTGCCAGCAGCTTCGAGGAGTCGTGGGCAGGGGCGTCCTACGAGCAGTACTTC
CASSFEESWAGASYEQYF
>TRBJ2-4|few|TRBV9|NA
TGTGCCAGCAGCGTTGGCGGGAACAGTTTGAACATTCAGTACTTC
CASSVGGNSLNIQYF
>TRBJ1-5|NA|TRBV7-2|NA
TGTGCCAGCAGGCCCCACAGGGATAGCAATCAGCCCCAGCATTTT
CASRPHRDSNQPQHF
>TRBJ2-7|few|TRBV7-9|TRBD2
TGTGCCAGCAGCTTAGCTTCGCTAGCGGGAGGGCGCGGGGCCTACGAGCAGTACTTC
CASSLASLAGGRGAYEQYF
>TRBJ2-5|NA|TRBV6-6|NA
TGTGCCAGCATGTCAAGAGCGCGAGTGGAGACCCAGTACTTC
CASMSRARVETQYF